The next 5 T cell receptor beta chains were all read from a single sample in a study of shared clonotypes between healthy human individuals. Data came from immunoSEQ multiplex PCR; TCRdb stores just in-frame clones and leaves some out. The table has about 2.4 million clones, approximately 93% seen once. Sequencing input: naive CD4+ T cells from PBMCs. Subset of the sample: CD45RA+ positively selected. The receptors were sampled from a man aged 18 to 35 in good health. Some clones in this sample may be carry-over from other donors' samples.

This chain links TRBV5-1 with TRBJ2-7, with 8 nucleotides matching TRBD1. This CDR3 has 16 amino acids. The germline gives CDR1 SGHRS, CDR2 YFSETQ. V shed 4 bases, J shed 3 bases, and the junction held 12 bases outside the gene matches. CDR3 bases: TGCGCCAGCAGCAAGGAATCCGGGACAGGACACTACGAGCAGTACTTC. It specifies CASSKESGTGHYEQYF.

The count of this clone is one. The rearrangement links TRBV28 to TRBJ2-1; the D gene is possibly TRBD2 (6 bases). Germline V lookup: CDR1 MDHEN, CDR2 SYDVKM. This CDR3 contains 16 residues. Trimming pared 2 bases from V and 4 bases from J, leaving 15 bases between. The CDR3 sequence is CASSLGAAGGYNEQFF. The CDR3, as DNA: TGTGCCAGCAGTTTAGGGGCAGCGGGCGGATACAATGAGCAGTTCTTC.

V and J are TRBV11-1 and TRBJ2-7, with no clear D. The ends were cut back, 3 bases at V and 5 bases at J, with 8 bases in the middle. The CDR3 contains 12 residues. CDR1 is SGHAT and CDR2 is FQDESV in the germline V gene (reference sequence). As DNA, the CDR3 is TGTGCCAGCAGCTTGAGTCTAAACGAGCAGTACTTC. Protein: CASSLSLNEQYF.

This chain uses TRBV5-1 with TRBJ2-1; 7 bases fit TRBD2. Per germline, CDR1 SGHRS and CDR2 YFSETQ. V was clipped by 3 bases and J by 8 bases; unmatched bases: 11. The CDR3 sequence is 15 residues long. CDR3 loop: CASSWGGVLLDEQFF. DNA of the CDR3: TGCGCCAGCAGCTGGGGGGGAGTTTTGCTCGATGAGCAGTTCTTC.

This clone has only one observation. The J gene is TRBJ2-5, the V gene TRBV2; the D is unclear. Matching the DNA end better, TRBJ2-7 makes the J call doubtful. This CDR3 has 12 amino acids. Germline V gives CDR1 SNHLY, CDR2 FYNNEI. The CDR3: CASKMMAYEQYF. The CDR3 bases are TGTGCCAGCAAAATGATGGCCTACGAGCAGTACTTC.